The source of this T cell receptor beta chain is a study of blood T cells in healthy people across ages (dated by TCRdb to between 2014 and 2017). Study-level background: In model experiments, template switching captured about one uniquely barcoded TCR beta cDNA molecule for every two T cells. For two donors (one aged 18 to 29 and one aged 80 or older), the study analyzed two additional independent replicas of 1 million unique cDNA reads from the same blood draw. Donors of different ages were randomly distributed across sequencing lanes to avoid experimental bias. The study measured age-related changes in TCR beta repertoire diversity using deep sequencing normalized with unique cDNA molecular identifiers. Donors were grouped into four age groups: young (average approximately 15 years), middle-aged (roughly 37), aged (around 60) and long-lived (just over 80).

This clonotype has more than one count but fewer than ten. It lacks a known antigen. One junction end disagrees with the germline gene, perhaps due to a read error. Points the paper makes about the study in general: There was a strong correlation between observed TCR beta diversity and the percentage of naive T cells measured by flow cytometry. Donor CMV infection status was unknown, potentially confounding age-related changes in expanded clonotypes. Compared with the aged group, more naive CD4+ T cells, fewer expanded clones and increased TCR diversity were shown by the long-lived group, suggesting age selection. Estimates of total diversity from one million sequenced T cells were regarded as lower bounds and underestimates. Since profiling was done on bulk unsorted PBMCs, naive and antigen-experienced compartments could not be conclusively compared. Observed TCR beta diversity per million T cells fell roughly linearly with age, and a significant reduction was already apparent by age around 36.

The approximately 40 donors, aged about 6 to 100 years, were systemically healthy Caucasian individuals from Russia. Ten milliliters of peripheral blood were drawn from each donor into EDTA-treated Vacutainer tubes. Ficoll-Paque density-gradient centrifugation was used to isolate PBMCs, with at least 7 million per sample. Trizol reagent was used to extract total RNA from the PBMCs, yielding at least 5 micrograms per sample. For every donor, an aliquot of PBMCs went through flow cytometry to measure the percentages of naive CD45RAhigh/CD27high T cells. CDR1 and CDR2 were assigned from the germline V gene as LGHNA and YSLEER. Including cysteine and phenylalanine, the CDR3 has 17 amino acids. Kept here is only the CDR3 DNA, which spans 51 bases and is read in frame from base 1. The method was 5' RACE. Sequencing relied on an Illumina HiSeq 2500. A second roughly 6 to 12 cycle PCR used a sample-barcoded 5' primer and a J-beta primer mix. Each TCR beta cDNA molecule received a unique molecular identifier from a template-switch 5' adaptor carrying 12 random nucleotides. Each sample yielded at least 2.5 million CDR3-containing paired-end reads. The Mint cDNA synthesis kit, primed by a TRBC-specific oligonucleotide, was used to synthesize first-strand cDNA from all RNA. After uracil-DNA glycosylase treatment, a first 18-cycle PCR used universal primers M1SS and BC2_uni_R on all cDNA. The authors' analysis ran thus. For normalization, 1 million high-quality reads were randomly selected from each sample, with every read carrying a distinct molecular identifier. Instead of being binned into consensus sequences, reads with shared molecular identifiers were discarded. MiTCR, run with a Q25 quality threshold and the strictest error-elimination algorithm, handled CDR3 identification, clonotype clustering and error correction. A nonparametric unseen species model with Euler transformation was used to estimate lower-bound total TCR beta diversity. TCRdb redid the processing of the public reads, applying fastp at Q25 and MiXCR, and retained in-frame beta chains. CDR3 protein duplicates are merged, each entry listing the most common genes and DNA. These V and J calls rely on TCRdb rather than the paper's analysis. The sample contains around 620,000 distinct CDR3 sequences, 25% to 30% of them found a single time. The top ten clonotypes cover around 20% of the sample.

Here the chain combines TRBV4-3 and TRBJ2-4, with the D segment identity uncertain. The sequenced material came from blood. This receptor was identified in a woman in her 70s in good health. The DNA sequence is TGCGCCAGCAGCCAAGATTTAACAGCCTTAGCCAAAGACATTCAGTACTTC. This yields the protein CASSQDLTALAKDIQYF.